This passage covers 21 T cell receptor beta chains from one sample sequenced in a study of T-cell reconstitution after alpha-beta-depleted transplantation in children listed by TCRdb under 2016. To prepare the library, PCR was applied. Sequencing was performed on an Illumina HiSeq 2500. Molecular barcoding was employed in the preparation of TCR libraries, with unique molecular identifiers being used to normalize TCRbeta repertoire quantification. TCRdb redid the processing of the public reads, applying fastp at Q25 and MiXCR, and retained in-frame beta chains. Identical CDR3 protein sequences are pooled into one entry, listed with their most common genes and DNA. A total of about 540,000 distinct CDR3 sequences appear in this sample, around 19% of them only once. Approximately 3% of the sample rests with the top ten. The specimen was PBMCs from the stem cell graft donor, collected from the stem cell graft. The receptors were gathered from a human donor who donated a stem cell graft to a child with acute lymphoblastic leukemia.

This clonotype has just a few counts. The V call is TRBV20-1, the J call TRBJ2-1; 8 nucleotides align to TRBD2. CDR3 length: 15 residues. Trimming took 3 bases from V and 8 from J; bases not matched to a gene: 12. CDR1 and CDR2 from the germline V gene are DFQATT and SNEGSKA (reference sequence). DNA for the CDR3: TGCAGTGCTAGTTCAGCGGGAGATAATAGCGATGAGCAGTTCTTC. This translates into CSASSAGDNSDEQFF.

The gene calls are TRBV9 and TRBJ2-6, with D possibly TRBD2 on 6 matching bases. Trimming took off 6 bases at V and 4 bases at J, with 11 bases between the two ends. Per germline, CDR1 SGDLS and CDR2 YYNGEE. CDR3 length: 14 residues. The CDR3 protein is CASMGGTGANVLTF. DNA of the CDR3: TGTGCCAGCATGGGGGGTACCGGGGCCAACGTCCTGACTTTC.

This clonotype appeared a few times. The chain joins TRBV20-1 to TRBJ2-5, with TRBD2 matching over 9 bases. The CDR3 has 19 amino acids. Germline CDR1 DFQATT, CDR2 SNEGSKA (reference sequence). Trimming cost V 6 bases and J 4 bases; bases outside gene matches: 24. The CDR3 DNA sequence: TGCAGTGCCGTAGATTACAGGGGAAGGCTAGCGGGAAGGGCAGAGACCCAGTACTTC. Its protein product is CSAVDYRGRLAGRAETQYF.

The chain employs TRBV7-8 and TRBJ2-2, with D perhaps given as TRBD1 or TRBD2 (6 bases each). Germline CDR1 SGHVS, CDR2 FQNEAQ. V was trimmed by 5 bases and J by 2 bases, leaving 27 bases between them. CDR3 length: 20 residues. CDR3 DNA: TGTGCCAGCAGCGTCCAGGGGAATATCTCCGCGGGATCTAACACCGGGGAGCTGTTTTTT. Its protein is CASSVQGNISAGSNTGELFF. Together with reference TRBV7-8 and TRBJ2-2, the CDR3 gives the full variable domain: GAGVSQSPRYKVAKRGQDVALRCDPISGHVSLFWYQQALGQGPEFLTYFQNEAQLDKSGLPSDRFFAERPEGSVSTLKIQRTQQEDSAVYLCASSVQGNISAGSNTGELFFGEGSRLTVL.

Points on this clonotype: The DNA is omitted, as the CDR3 cannot be located on it reliably, and the CDR3 follows TCRdb's listing. The chain employs TRBV12-2 and TRBJ1-2. TRBV12-2 is a listed pseudogene. A total of 16 residues make up the CDR3, ends included. CDR3: CASRCYGCGEDYGYTF.

The gene calls are TRBV6-2 or TRBV6-3 and TRBJ2-6, with D possibly matching TRBD1 (5 bases). CDR3 size: 17 residues. In germline, CDR1 is MNHEY, CDR2 SVGEGT. Trimming took 2 bases from V and 0 from J, leaving 11 bases between them. CDR3 loop: CASSYQTAVSGANVLTF. The CDR3 nucleotides are TGTGCCAGCAGTTACCAGACAGCAGTCTCTGGGGCCAACGTCCTGACTTTC.

This clonotype was observed a handful of times. This sequence joins TRBV14 and TRBJ2-5; D gene unclear. The V and J ends lost 6 bases and 1 base respectively, with 12 bases between them. Per the germline V gene, CDR1 is SGHDN and CDR2 is FVKESK. This CDR3 spans 14 amino acids. As DNA, the CDR3 is TGTGCCAGCAGTCACAGCCTTCTCCAAGAGACCCAGTACTTC. Amino acids: CASSHSLLQETQYF.

This clonotype was found a few times. V gene TRBV4-1 combines with J gene TRBJ2-3, with 8 bases that match TRBD1. CDR1 is MGHRA and CDR2 is YSYEKL in the germline V gene. The CDR3 has 17 residues. The junction had 7 bases not matched to a gene; V was cut back by 1 base and J by 1 base. The CDR3, as DNA: TGCGCCAGCAGCCAAGTCGGTAAGGACAGGGGCACAGATACGCAGTATTTT. This sequence encodes CASSQVGKDRGTDTQYF.

The genes are TRBV12-3 or TRBV12-4 and TRBJ2-3; 7 positions match TRBD2. V was pared by 5 bases and J by 1 base, with 9 bases of the junction left unmatched. The CDR3 has 16 amino acids. The CDR3 sequence is CASSTSSSGGTDTQYF. CDR3 bases: TGTGCCAGCAGTACCAGTTCTAGCGGAGGCACAGATACGCAGTATTTT.

The chain joins TRBV20-1 to TRBJ2-7; possibly TRBD2 for D (7 bases). CDR3 length equals 13 residues. The germline V gene encodes CDR1 DFQATT and CDR2 SNEGSKA (reference sequence). The V gene lost 5 bases and the J gene lost 4 bases, with 15 bases spanning the gap. The CDR3 region has the DNA TGCAGTGCTGCTAGAGCGGGGACATACGAGCAGTACTTC. It yields the protein CSAARAGTYEQYF.

V is TRBV15 and J is TRBJ2-3, with unresolved D. The CDR3 sequence is 12 residues long. With 4 bases removed from V and 3 bases from J, the gap between germline ends came to 5 bases. Looked up from germline, CDR1 is LNHNV and CDR2 is YYDKDF (reference sequence). CDR3 nucleotide sequence: TGTGCCACCAGCACTTTGACAGATACGCAGTATTTT. Its translation is CATSTLTDTQYF.

V and J are TRBV30 and TRBJ1-6; 7 nucleotides agree with TRBD1. Germline lookup yields CDR1 GTSNPN and CDR2 SVGIG (reference sequence). The CDR3 runs 16 residues. The ends lost 5 bases at V and 0 bases at J; junction bases unmatched: 7. Here the CDR3 DNA reads TGTGCCTGGGGATCAGGGGGGAGCTCCTATAATTCACCCCTCCACTTT. Its protein product is CAWGSGGSSYNSPLHF.

The chain is built from TRBV27 and TRBJ1-5, with 10 bases matching TRBD1. CDR1 is MNHEY, CDR2 SMNVEV, per germline (reference sequence). This CDR3 is 20 amino acids long. With 3 bases clipped from V and 3 bases from J, the junction kept 17 bases outside the gene matches. The CDR3 protein is CASSLRRTGGNEGFNQPQHF. The CDR3 DNA reads as TGTGCCAGCAGTTTGAGACGGACAGGGGGAAATGAGGGGTTCAATCAGCCCCAGCATTTT.

This chain uses TRBV5-5 with TRBJ2-5; no firm D call. CDR3 size: 14 residues. The V end lost 0 bases, the J end lost 4 bases, and 10 bases lay between the germline ends. Germline CDR1 and CDR2: SGHKS and YYEKEE (reference sequence). CDR3 sequence: CASSLGSRRETQYF. CDR3 DNA sequence: TGTGCCAGCAGCTTGGGGTCCCGGAGAGAGACCCAGTACTTC.

There are a few counts of this clonotype. The rearrangement joins TRBV11-2 to TRBJ1-5; 7 bases match TRBD1. This CDR3 contains 18 residues. V was pared by 1 base and J by 0 bases, with 9 bases of the junction left unmatched. Germline assignment: CDR1 SGHAT and CDR2 FQNNGV. This CDR3 reads CASSLGEQGRFSNQPQHF. The CDR3 DNA reads as TGTGCCAGCAGCTTAGGCGAACAGGGGCGGTTTAGCAATCAGCCCCAGCATTTT.

This clonotype has a handful of counts. The chain has TRBV4-1 and TRBJ1-2; 7 bases match TRBD1. Germline lookup yields CDR1 MGHRA and CDR2 YSYEKL. The V segment lost 5 bases and the J segment 2 bases; nucleotides outside the gene matches: 5. This CDR3 contains 14 residues. The CDR3 protein is CASSATGWNYGYTF. As DNA, the CDR3 is TGCGCCAGCAGCGCGACAGGGTGGAACTATGGCTACACCTTC.

The chain has TRBV29-1 and TRBJ1-2; maybe TRBD1 (5 bases). Germline lookup yields CDR1 SQVTM and CDR2 ANQGSEA. The germline V and J ends were trimmed by 5 bases and 7 bases, with 14 bases remaining between them. The CDR3 has 12 amino acids. CDR3 protein: CSVSRGDGGYTF. As DNA, the CDR3 is TGCAGCGTTTCGAGGGGAGACGGTGGCTACACCTTC. Supplemented by reference TRBV29-1 and TRBJ1-2, the full variable domain reads SAVISQKPSRDICQRGTSLTIQCQVDSQVTMMFWYRQQPGQSLTLIATANQGSEATYESGFVIDKFPISRPNLTFSTLTVSNMSPEDSSIYLCSVSRGDGGYTFGSGTRLTVV.

This chain joins TRBV29-1 and TRBJ2-3; 9 bases are shared with TRBD2. V was pared by 8 bases and J by 0 bases, with 15 bases of the junction left unmatched. Germline V CDR1 and CDR2: SQVTM, ANQGSEA. CDR3 size: 17 residues. The DNA of the CDR3 is TGCAGCTTTACCGGGACTAGCCGAAACTTTAGCACAGATACGCAGTATTTT. Translated, it gives CSFTGTSRNFSTDTQYF.

This clonotype was seen a few times. J is TRBJ1-1 and V is TRBV6-5; D is uncertain. This CDR3 region has 13 residues. Germline-derived CDR1 and CDR2 are MNHEY and SVGAGI. The V end lost 3 bases, the J end lost 5 bases, and 10 bases lay between the germline ends. CDR3 DNA: TGTGCCAGCAGTTATATCGCCCGGACTGAAGCTTTCTTT. Amino acid sequence: CASSYIARTEAFF.

This chain links TRBV20-1 with TRBJ2-5; 11 nucleotides line up with TRBD1. V shed 6 bases and J 5 bases; nucleotides not matched to a gene: 5. This CDR3 is 13 amino acids long. Per the germline V gene, CDR1 is DFQATT and CDR2 is SNEGSKA (reference sequence). CDR3 nucleotide sequence: TGCAGTGCCCAGGACAGGGGGCACGAGACCCAGTACTTC. It yields the protein CSAQDRGHETQYF.

This clonotype was counted between two and nine times. For the CDR3, the DNA is TGTGCCAGCAGTTTAGTACTAGCGCCCCTTGGGGGGGGGGCCAACGTCCTGACTTTC. This translates into CASSLVLAPLGGGANVLTF. The gene calls are TRBV12-3 or TRBV12-4 and TRBJ2-6; 7 nucleotides line up with TRBD2. CDR3 length: 19 amino acids. V lost 1 base to trimming and J lost 4 bases; unmatched junction nucleotides: 13.